This TCR beta chain stems from a study of blood T cell repertoires in COVID-19 (dated by TCRdb to 2020 to 2021). Turning to the overall study: Collaborator samples came from the United States, Italy and Spain and covered acute and convalescent phases of COVID-19. The repertoires were made available in a free public database intended to serve as a resource for research on the immune response to SARS-CoV-2. Subjects who had been exposed to COVID-19, were actively infected with it, or had recovered from it provided the deeply sampled blood TCRbeta repertoires that made up the dataset. The material from the prospective study consisted of cDNA or gDNA derived from T cells, B-cell-depleted T cells, or PBMCs. The samples were drawn from two sources: the first 160 participants of the ongoing ImmuneRACE study, and 950 to 1,500 subjects contributed by 6 global collaborators. Where HLA class I and class II types were available, the types were taken from metadata supplied by the sample provider, not from assay-based typing. A de-identified subject ID, COVID-19 status, age in years and sex were almost always included in the sample metadata.

A note on this clone: What this receptor recognizes is not known. Per-nucleotide qualities are absent, and no much larger clonotype sits a single base away.

The collaborating institutions used their own protocols to collect whole blood in K2EDTA tubes. Collaborator samples were shipped for TCRbeta analysis as frozen whole blood, isolated PBMCs, or DNA extracted from either sample type. Results the study describes overall, beyond this receptor: How much clinical and demographic metadata was included differed by source and by participant, and the metadata was provided uncurated.

The immunoSEQ Assay, a bias-controlled multiplex PCR, was used to amplify TCRbeta CDR3 regions from genomic DNA. The authors' pipeline ran thus. Nucleated cell counts per sample were estimated from amplification of reference gene primers within the assay. To quantify the absolute abundance of each unique TCRbeta CDR3 rearrangement, sequence reads were collapsed and filtered. Productive Simpson clonality was computed per sample as the square root of Simpson's diversity index over productive rearrangements. TCRdb re-hosts the immuneACCESS table, in-frame sequences only. Its copies lack some clones; in the studies checked, an unresolved V gene accounts for under half of them, and the cause for the rest is not known. V and J calls plus clone size are reproduced from that table; the DNA served to infer D and trimming. This sample holds more than 65,000 clones; around 83% were observed only once. The top ten constitute 3% to 4% of the sample.

This TCR was recovered from a man aged 50-60 years with acute or convalescent COVID-19. Sequencing input: peripheral blood.

The CDR3 has the sequence CANRTDNYEQYF. The DNA sequence is TGTGCCAATCGGACAGACAACTACGAGCAGTACTTC. The V and J segments used are TRBV5-3 and TRBJ2-7, with TRBD1 as a weak D call on 6 bases. TRBV5-3 belongs to the ORF category, with a function that is uncertain. At the junction V is shortened by 9 bases and J by 3 bases, with 13 bases in between. Measured from the cysteine to the phenylalanine, the CDR3 is 12 residues long. Here the CDR3 DNA is all that survives: 36 bases in frame from base 1.